The rows below give T cell receptor beta chains drawn from one sample of a study of T cells after yellow fever vaccination. Each CDR3 protein gets one entry after TCRdb re-called the 5' RACE reads with MiXCR. The sample consists of 360,000 or so distinct CDR3 sequences, around a tenth of them appearing once. Here the sequenced sample was PBMCs, taken on the day of the first yellow fever vaccination. Source of these receptors: a man aged 18 to 35 who received the YFV17D yellow fever vaccine. The CDR3 runs from the conserved cysteine through the conserved F or W. A D gene is named only where the DNA matches it firmly. Clone size is given for some rows only: seen once, a few or many times, or a class if the clone is expanded.

J | size | D | V | CDR3 | DNA
TRBJ2-5 | - | - | TRBV6-5 | CASSYSTGWETQYF | TGTGCCAGCAGTTACTCGACAGGTTGGGAGACCCAGTACTTC
TRBJ2-3 | few | - | TRBV18 | CASSPLRQMNYETDTQYF | TGTGCCAGCTCACCTCTGAGGCAAATGAACTATGAGACAGATACGCAGTATTTT
TRBJ2-6 | few | TRBD1 | TRBV7-2 | CASSTTGPGANVLTF | TGTGCCAGCAGCACGACAGGGCCTGGGGCCAACGTCCTGACTTTC
TRBJ2-2 | few | - | TRBV28 | CASKTGQNTGELFF | TGTGCCAGCAAAACCGGCCAGAACACCGGGGAGCTGTTTTTT
TRBJ1-2 | - | TRBD1 | TRBV12-3/TRBV12-4 | CASSRGQNYGYTF | TGTGCCAGCAGCCGGGGACAGAACTATGGCTACACCTTC
TRBJ2-2 | few | TRBD2 | TRBV7-9 | CASSFPSGGANTGELFF | TGTGCCAGCAGCTTCCCTAGCGGGGGGGCTAACACCGGGGAGCTGTTTTTT
TRBJ1-3 | few | - | TRBV5-1 | CASSGENTIYF | TGCGCCAGCAGTGGAGAAAACACCATATATTTT
TRBJ2-3 | - | - | TRBV9 | CASSTGGAYTDTQYF | TGTGCCAGCAGCACGGGCGGAGCCTACACAGATACGCAGTATTTT
TRBJ1-2 | - | - | TRBV6-5 | CASSYRKDLDGYTF | TGTGCCAGCAGTTACCGGAAGGATCTCGATGGCTACACCTTC
TRBJ2-1 | - | TRBD2 | TRBV4-1 | CASSQEWRENEQFF | TGCGCCAGCAGCCAAGAATGGCGGGAGAATGAGCAGTTCTTC
TRBJ2-1 | few | TRBD1 | TRBV5-1 | CASSLAETGISYNEQFF | TGCGCCAGCAGCTTGGCTGAGACAGGGATCTCCTACAATGAGCAGTTCTTC
TRBJ2-2 | many | - | TRBV5-1 | CASSLREAGELFF | TGCGCCAGCAGCTTGAGGGAGGCCGGGGAGCTGTTTTTT
TRBJ2-1 | few | TRBD2 | TRBV4-3 | CASSHGGSTYNEQFF | TGCGCCAGCAGCCACGGCGGGAGCACCTACAATGAGCAGTTCTTC
TRBJ2-7 | - | - | TRBV2 | CASSAQGPGEQYF | TGTGCCAGCAGTGCACAGGGACCGGGGGAGCAGTACTTC
TRBJ1-4 | few | TRBD1 | TRBV5-4 | CASSLQGASEKLFF | TGTGCCAGCAGCCTACAGGGGGCGAGTGAAAAACTGTTTTTT
TRBJ2-2 | many | - | TRBV12-3/TRBV12-4 | CASNRAWGTNTGELFF | TGTGCCAGCAACCGGGCGTGGGGGACGAACACCGGGGAGCTGTTTTTT
TRBJ1-4 | - | TRBD1 | TRBV11-2 | CASSSGRGQGPTNEKLFF | TGTGCCAGCAGCTCAGGGAGGGGACAGGGCCCAACTAATGAAAAACTGTTTTTT
TRBJ2-7 | few | - | TRBV30 | CAWSEGGYSYEQYF | TGTGCCTGGAGTGAAGGGGGGTATTCCTACGAGCAGTACTTC
TRBJ2-3 | - | TRBD2 | TRBV7-9 | CASSDDGRGSTDTQYF | TGTGCCAGCAGCGACGATGGGCGGGGGAGCACAGATACGCAGTATTTT
TRBJ1-6 | - | - | TRBV10-3 | CAISEGTGPNSPLHF | TGTGCCATCAGTGAGGGGACGGGCCCCAATTCACCCCTCCACTTT
TRBJ2-3 | many | TRBD2 | TRBV20-1 | CSARLGGGTDTQYF | TGCAGTGCTAGATTGGGGGGGGGCACAGATACGCAGTATTTT
TRBJ1-1 | - | - | TRBV11-1 | CASSSAGPNTEAFF | TGTGCCAGCAGCTCTGCCGGACCGAACACTGAAGCTTTCTTT
TRBJ1-5 | - | - | TRBV20-1 | CSARDTANQPQHF | TGCAGTGCTAGAGATACCGCTAATCAGCCCCAGCATTTT
TRBJ2-5 | few | - | TRBV5-1 | CASSLALGGLQETQYF | TGCGCCAGCAGCTTGGCCCTTGGGGGCCTCCAAGAGACCCAGTACTTC
TRBJ1-2 | few | TRBD1 | TRBV12-3/TRBV12-4 | CASSPGQGNYGYTF | TGTGCCAGCAGTCCGGGACAGGGGAACTATGGCTACACCTTC
TRBJ1-1 | - | - | TRBV10-3 | CAISESQTTEAFF | TGTGCCATCAGTGAGTCACAGACCACTGAAGCTTTCTTT
TRBJ2-4 | few | TRBD1 | TRBV4-3 | CASSQDPQTGGSYF | TGCGCCAGCAGCCAAGACCCCCAGACAGGGGGCTCGTACTTC
TRBJ2-5 | - | - | TRBV5-5 | CASSFRRDAPLETQYF | TGTGCCAGCAGCTTCCGCCGGGACGCACCTCTAGAGACCCAGTACTTC
TRBJ1-1 | - | TRBD1 | TRBV6-5 | CASSYFGTANTEAFF | TGTGCCAGCAGTTACTTTGGGACAGCGAACACTGAAGCTTTCTTT
TRBJ2-1 | - | - | TRBV29-1 | CSVEAPDKGADEQFF | TGCAGCGTTGAAGCACCGGACAAGGGCGCAGATGAGCAGTTCTTC
TRBJ2-3 | - | - | TRBV7-7 | CAIVIGADTQYF | TGTGCTATCGTCATAGGGGCTGATACGCAGTATTTT
TRBJ1-2 | few | - | TRBV7-4 | CASSLSFGYGYTF | TGTGCCAGCAGCTTAAGTTTTGGCTATGGCTACACCTTC
TRBJ1-5 | - | TRBD1 | TRBV6-1 | CASSRESAGTGGDQPQHF | TGTGCCAGCAGTCGAGAATCTGCCGGGACAGGTGGCGATCAGCCCCAGCATTTT
TRBJ1-4 | - | - | TRBV6-5 | CASSYAVAGEKLFF | TGTGCCAGCAGTTACGCGGTGGCCGGCGAAAAACTGTTTTTT
TRBJ1-3 | - | - | TRBV29-1 | CSALRVLGNSGNTIYF | TGCAGCGCCTTAAGGGTCCTTGGAAACTCTGGAAACACCATATATTTT
TRBJ2-7 | few | - | TRBV20-1 | CSARANYEQYF | TGCAGTGCTAGAGCTAACTACGAGCAGTACTTC
TRBJ2-3 | - | TRBD1 | TRBV5-1 | CASSLARGSSDTQYF | TGCGCCAGCAGCTTGGCCAGGGGGTCGTCAGATACGCAGTATTTT
TRBJ1-6 | - | - | TRBV4-1 | CASSQDRRPTNSPLHF | TGCGCCAGCAGCCAAGATCGTCGGCCAACCAATTCACCCCTCCACTTT
TRBJ2-7 | - | - | TRBV11-2 | CASSPENREPYEQYF | TGTGCCAGCAGCCCTGAAAACAGGGAACCCTACGAGCAGTACTTC
TRBJ2-3 | many | - | TRBV24-1 | CATSDFSTDTQYF | TGTGCCACCAGTGATTTTAGCACAGATACGCAGTATTTT
TRBJ2-2 | - | TRBD2 | TRBV30 | CAWSVQGGGAYRELFF | TGTGCCTGGAGTGTACAGGGCGGGGGGGCCTATAGGGAGCTGTTTTTT
TRBJ2-1 | few | - | TRBV10-2 | CASSEISGGRTEQFF | TGCGCCAGCAGTGAAATTTCGGGGGGCCGCACGGAGCAGTTCTTC
TRBJ1-1 | few | - | TRBV15 | CATSRDQWGNTEAFF | TGTGCCACCAGCAGGGACCAGTGGGGGAACACTGAAGCTTTCTTT
TRBJ2-5 | few | - | TRBV7-9 | CASSLKGRSETQYF | TGTGCCAGCAGCTTAAAGGGGAGATCAGAGACCCAGTACTTC
TRBJ2-3 | - | TRBD2 | TRBV20-1 | CSARVQRGVPDTQYF | TGCAGTGCTAGAGTTCAGCGGGGGGTTCCAGATACGCAGTATTTT
TRBJ1-6 | few | - | TRBV5-6 | CASSLFSGSHSPLHF | TGTGCCAGCAGCTTATTTTCAGGGTCTCATTCACCCCTCCACTTT
TRBJ1-1 | - | - | TRBV5-1 | CASSFGTLALNTEAFF | TGCGCCAGCAGCTTCGGGACGTTGGCCTTGAACACTGAAGCTTTCTTT
TRBJ1-2 | few | - | TRBV9 | CASSDGGDNSGGYTF | TGTGCCAGCAGCGATGGGGGGGACAACTCAGGTGGCTACACCTTC
TRBJ1-4 | - | - | TRBV11-2 | CASSRSEKLFF | TGTGCCAGCAGCCGAAGTGAAAAACTGTTTTTT